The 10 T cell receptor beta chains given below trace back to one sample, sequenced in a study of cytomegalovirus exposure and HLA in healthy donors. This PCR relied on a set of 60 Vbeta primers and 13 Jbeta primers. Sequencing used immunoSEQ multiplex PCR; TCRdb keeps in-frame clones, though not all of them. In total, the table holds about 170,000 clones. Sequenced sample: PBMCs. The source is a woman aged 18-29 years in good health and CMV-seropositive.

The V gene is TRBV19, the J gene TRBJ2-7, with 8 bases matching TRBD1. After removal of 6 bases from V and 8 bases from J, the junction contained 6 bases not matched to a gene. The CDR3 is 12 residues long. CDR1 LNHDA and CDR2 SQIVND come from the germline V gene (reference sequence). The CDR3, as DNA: TGTGCCAGTAGGACTGGGACAGGTCAGCAGTACTTC. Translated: CASRTGTGQQYF.

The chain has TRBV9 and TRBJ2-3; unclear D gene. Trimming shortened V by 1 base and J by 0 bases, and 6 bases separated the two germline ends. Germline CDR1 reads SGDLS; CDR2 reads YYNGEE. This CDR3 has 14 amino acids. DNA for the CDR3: TGTGCCAGCAGCGTACAGTTTAGCACAGATACGCAGTATTTT. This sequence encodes CASSVQFSTDTQYF.

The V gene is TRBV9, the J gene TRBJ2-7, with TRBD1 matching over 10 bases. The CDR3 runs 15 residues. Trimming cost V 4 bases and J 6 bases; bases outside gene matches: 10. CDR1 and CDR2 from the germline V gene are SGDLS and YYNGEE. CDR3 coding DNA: TGTGCCAGCAGCTCACGACAGGGGGCCACAGGCGAGCAGTACTTC. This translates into CASSSRQGATGEQYF.

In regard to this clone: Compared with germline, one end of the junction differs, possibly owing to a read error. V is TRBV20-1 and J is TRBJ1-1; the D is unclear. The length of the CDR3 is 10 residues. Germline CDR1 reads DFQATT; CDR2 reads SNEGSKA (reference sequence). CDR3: CSVGNLIRDF. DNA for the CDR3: TGCAGTGTGGGCAATTTAATTCGGGATTTT.

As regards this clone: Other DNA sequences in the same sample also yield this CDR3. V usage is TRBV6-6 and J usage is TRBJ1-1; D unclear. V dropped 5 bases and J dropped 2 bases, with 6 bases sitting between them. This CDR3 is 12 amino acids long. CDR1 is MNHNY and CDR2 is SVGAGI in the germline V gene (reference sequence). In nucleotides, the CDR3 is TGTGCCAGCAGTCCTGTTAACACTGAAGCTTTCTTT. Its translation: CASSPVNTEAFF.

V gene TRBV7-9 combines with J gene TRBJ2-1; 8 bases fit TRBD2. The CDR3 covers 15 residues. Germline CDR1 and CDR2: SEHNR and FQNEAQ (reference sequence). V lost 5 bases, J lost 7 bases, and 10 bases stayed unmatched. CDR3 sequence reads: CASSLVRGDPNEQFF. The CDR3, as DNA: TGTGCCAGCAGCCTGGTGCGGGGGGATCCGAATGAGCAGTTCTTC.

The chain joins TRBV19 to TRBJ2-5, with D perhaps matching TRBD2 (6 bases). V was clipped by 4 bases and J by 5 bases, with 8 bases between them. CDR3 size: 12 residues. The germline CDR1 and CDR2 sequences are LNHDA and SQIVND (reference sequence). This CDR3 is CASSTRGETQYF. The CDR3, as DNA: TGTGCCAGTAGTACCCGGGGGGAGACCCAGTACTTC.

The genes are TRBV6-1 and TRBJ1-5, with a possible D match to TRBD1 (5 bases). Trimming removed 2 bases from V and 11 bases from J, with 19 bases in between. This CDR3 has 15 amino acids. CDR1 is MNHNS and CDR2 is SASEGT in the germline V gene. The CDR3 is CASSERAAGRRTQHF. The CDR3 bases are TGTGCCAGCAGTGAAAGGGCGGCAGGGAGGCGAACCCAGCATTTT.

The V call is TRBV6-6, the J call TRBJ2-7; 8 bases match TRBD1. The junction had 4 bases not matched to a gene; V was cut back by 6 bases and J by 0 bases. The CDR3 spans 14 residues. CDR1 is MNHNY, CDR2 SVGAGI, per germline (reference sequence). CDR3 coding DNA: TGTGCCAGCAGACAGGGACAGGACTCCTACGAGCAGTACTTC. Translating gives CASRQGQDSYEQYF.

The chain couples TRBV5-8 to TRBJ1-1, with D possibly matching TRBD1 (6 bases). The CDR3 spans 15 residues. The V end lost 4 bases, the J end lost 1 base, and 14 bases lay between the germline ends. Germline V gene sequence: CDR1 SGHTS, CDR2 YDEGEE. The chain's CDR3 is CASSRGRTANTEAFF. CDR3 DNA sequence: TGTGCCAGCAGCCGCGGAAGGACAGCGAACACTGAAGCTTTCTTT.